The 11 T cell receptor beta chains presented below share a single source sample, sequenced in a study of blood T cell repertoires in COVID-19. Only in-frame clones appear in the TCRdb table, and some are missing; sequencing was by immunoSEQ multiplex PCR. This sample has 310,000 or so clones, with roughly 87% found just once. The sample was PBMCs or T cells enriched from blood (not recorded which). Receptors were obtained from a woman between 18 and 29 years old who had recovered from COVID-19.

The V and J genes are TRBV29-1 and TRBJ2-1; maybe TRBD1 (5 bases). Germline values: CDR1 SQVTM, CDR2 ANQGSEA. The CDR3 is 14 residues long. V was clipped by 5 bases and J by 7 bases, with 18 bases between them. CDR3 DNA: TGCAGCGTTCCGAAGACAGTGCGGCCAAATGAGCAGTTCTTC. As protein: CSVPKTVRPNEQFF.

This chain links TRBV27 with TRBJ2-7; no firm D call. Germline values: CDR1 MNHEY, CDR2 SMNVEV (reference sequence). This CDR3 spans 13 amino acids. V lost 5 bases and J lost 0, with 8 bases in between. Here the CDR3 DNA reads TGTGCCAGCAGTGTAGTCCCCTCCTACGAGCAGTACTTC. It specifies CASSVVPSYEQYF.

The rearrangement links TRBV19 to TRBJ1-1; D is unclear. CDR1 and CDR2 from the germline V gene are LNHDA and SQIVND (reference sequence). CDR3 length equals 13 residues. Trimming removed 7 bases from V and 6 bases from J, with 15 bases in between. The CDR3 loop reads CASTPNPGSEAFF. CDR3 DNA: TGTGCCAGTACCCCAAACCCGGGGTCTGAAGCTTTCTTT.

The genes are TRBV7-8 and TRBJ1-4; 8 nucleotides line up with TRBD1. V was pared by 5 bases and J by 8 bases, with 19 bases of the junction left unmatched. CDR1 and CDR2 from the germline V gene are SGHVS and FQNEAQ. CDR3 length equals 18 residues. The CDR3 region has the DNA TGTGCCAGCAGCCGAACCCCCGGGACAGGCCGCGGAGGGGAAAAACTGTTTTTT. This codes for CASSRTPGTGRGGEKLFF.

This chain uses TRBV9 with TRBJ1-3; D may be TRBD1 (5 bases). V gave up 4 bases and J gave up 4 bases, with 21 bases separating them. This CDR3 spans 17 amino acids. The germline V gene encodes CDR1 SGDLS and CDR2 YYNGEE. This CDR3 is CASSSRTTRALGNTIYF. The CDR3, as DNA: TGTGCCAGCAGCTCCCGTACGACCAGGGCGCTGGGAAACACCATATATTTT.

The chain employs TRBV21-1 and TRBJ1-3. TRBV21-1 is a pseudogene segment. This CDR3 spans 18 amino acids. The CDR3 nucleotides read TGTGCCAGCAGCAAAAAGGGACTTGGCAGACCCTCTGGAAACACCATATATTTT. Its translation: CASSKKGLGRPSGNTIYF.

This clone came up once. The chain couples TRBV20-1 to TRBJ1-1; D is perhaps TRBD1 (5 bases). V gave up 3 bases and J gave up 6 bases, with 8 bases separating them. Germline V gene sequence: CDR1 DFQATT, CDR2 SNEGSKA (reference sequence). There are 11 residues in the CDR3. CDR3 in amino acids: CSASRQSEAFF. The CDR3 DNA sequence: TGCAGTGCTAGTAGACAGTCTGAAGCTTTCTTT.

This clone was detected once. The V and J genes are TRBV4-1 and TRBJ2-1, with 8 bases lining up with TRBD2. Germline V lookup: CDR1 MGHRA, CDR2 YSYEKL. The trim removed 4 bases at V and 2 bases at J, leaving 4 bases unmatched. CDR3 length equals 15 residues. The CDR3 spells CASSRGGGPYNEQFF. In DNA form, the CDR3 reads TGCGCCAGCAGCCGAGGCGGGGGGCCCTACAATGAGCAGTTCTTC.

The rearrangement uses TRBV19 and TRBJ1-5; no firm D call. V dropped 3 bases and J dropped 2 bases, with 11 bases sitting between them. The CDR3 extends over 15 amino acids. CDR1 is LNHDA, CDR2 SQIVND, per germline (reference sequence). CDR3: CASSMMRVGNQPQHF. As DNA, the CDR3 is TGTGCCAGTAGTATGATGAGGGTGGGCAATCAGCCCCAGCATTTT. The complete variable domain, with remaining parts taken from reference TRBV19 and TRBJ1-5, reads DGGITQSPKYLFRKEGQNVTLSCEQNLNHDAMYWYRQDPGQGLRLIYYSQIVNDFQKGDIAEGYSVSREKKESFPLTVTSAQKNPTAFYLCASSMMRVGNQPQHFGDGTRLSIL.

The rearrangement joins TRBV7-9 to TRBJ1-3; TRBD1 is a possible D gene (6 bases). From germline, CDR1 is SEHNR and CDR2 FQNEAQ (reference sequence). The CDR3 has 15 amino acids. V was clipped by 3 bases and J by 0 bases, with 9 bases between them. This chain's CDR3 is CASSFQGFSGNTIYF. In DNA, the CDR3 is TGTGCCAGCAGCTTCCAGGGGTTCTCTGGAAACACCATATATTTT.

This chain links TRBV19 with TRBJ2-2; tentatively, D is TRBD2 (5 bases). The V end lost 5 bases, the J end lost 5 bases, and 9 bases lay between the germline ends. From germline, CDR1 is LNHDA and CDR2 SQIVND (reference sequence). CDR3 length equals 13 residues. The CDR3 DNA reads as TGTGCCAGTAGTCGACGGAGGACCGGGGAGCTGTTTTTT. Translating gives CASSRRRTGELFF.